The clone carrying this T cell receptor (beta chain) was observed a handful of times. Its target is not known. At one end, the junction sequence differs from germline, possibly due to a read error. Addition of a universal primer site occurred through template switching, and cDNA carried unique molecular identifiers. MiXCR was run by TCRdb on the 5' RACE reads, yielding one entry per CDR3 protein. The data show some 1,700,000 distinct CDR3 sequences, 32% seen once. This record belongs to a study of identical twins. The study's findings and limits: Alpha sequences that were out-of-frame and twin-shared showed an excess of low generation probability. Memory repertoires lacked the insertion deficit that abundant cord blood beta clonotypes showed.

Sequences were obtained from cord blood. This sequence was found in a newborn girl in good health.

CDR3 region: CVSSLPQGGNYGYTF. CDR3 coding DNA: TGTGTCAGCAGTTTACCCCAGGGCGGCAACTATGGCTACACCTTC. The chain uses TRBV28 and TRBJ1-2; the D gene is possibly TRBD1 (5 bases). Germline V lookup: CDR1 MDHEN, CDR2 SYDVKM. This CDR3 spans 15 amino acids.